This T cell receptor beta chain was captured in a study of blood T cell repertoires in COVID-19. TCRdb's copy holds only in-frame clones and misses some; the assay was immunoSEQ multiplex PCR. Here the sample spans 140,000 to 150,000 clones, 70% to 90% being singletons. There are 16 residues in the CDR3. In germline, CDR1 is SGHDN, CDR2 FVKESK. V shed 2 bases, J shed 4 bases, and the junction held 8 bases outside the gene matches. The chain has TRBV14 and TRBJ2-7, with 10 bases that match TRBD1. The sample comprised PBMCs or T cells enriched from blood (not recorded which). This TCR was sampled from a woman aged 50 to 60 with acute COVID-19. This chain's CDR3 is CASSQSPGDRGYEQYF. CDR3 DNA: TGTGCCAGCAGCCAATCCCCGGGGGACAGGGGTTACGAGCAGTACTTC.